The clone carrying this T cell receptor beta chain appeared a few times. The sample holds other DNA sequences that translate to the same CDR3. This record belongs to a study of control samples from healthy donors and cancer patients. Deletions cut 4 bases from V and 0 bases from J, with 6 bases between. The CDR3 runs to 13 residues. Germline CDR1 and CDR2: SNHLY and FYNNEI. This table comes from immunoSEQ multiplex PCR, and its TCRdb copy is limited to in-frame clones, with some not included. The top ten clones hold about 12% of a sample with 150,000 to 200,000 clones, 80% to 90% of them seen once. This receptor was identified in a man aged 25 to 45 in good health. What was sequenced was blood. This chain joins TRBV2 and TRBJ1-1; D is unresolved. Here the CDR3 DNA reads TGTGCCAGCAGTGGGCAGATGAACACTGAAGCTTTCTTT. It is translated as CASSGQMNTEAFF.